This T cell receptor beta chain was sequenced for a study of memory CD8 T cells in hepatitis C reinfection. Study summary: A positive HCV RNA test after two negatives ≥60 days apart defined reinfection. Samples late or after reinfection came 12 to 24 weeks post-detection.

Time point reported: late/post reinfection, 12 to 24 weeks after detection. The sorted cells went straight to TCR sequencing with no prior in vitro expansion. Donors were people who inject drugs in the Montreal HEPCO cohort. Two donors provided sorted CD3+ CD8+ CD45RO- naive CD8 T cells at all three reinfection time points. Profiling relied on immunoSEQ multiplex PCR, and the TCRdb table lists in-frame clones only, not all of them. Of about 50,000 clones in the sample, 75% to 90% were seen once. The CDR3 runs 14 residues. Germline CDR1 is KGHSH and CDR2 is LQKENI. Trimming cost V 5 bases and J 6 bases, with 17 bases left between them.

Sequences were obtained from naive CD8+ T cells sorted from blood. This chain connects TRBV18 to TRBJ2-7, with a weak D call TRBD2 (5 bases). This receptor was taken from a young man with hepatitis C virus infection. The CDR3 spells CASSEGYEVSEQYF. In nucleotides, the CDR3 is TGTGCCAGCTCAGAGGGCTACGAGGTTAGCGAGCAGTACTTC. The whole variable domain, filled in from reference TRBV18 and TRBJ2-7, reads NAGVMQNPRHLVRRRGQEARLRCSPMKGHSHVYWYRQLPEEGLKFMVYLQKENIIDESGMPKERFSAEFPKEGPSILRIQQVVRGDSAAYFCASSEGYEVSEQYFGPGTRLTVT.